The text below deals with one TCR beta chain. This entry belongs to a study of spatial heterogeneity in lung cancer. Study background: More than eight raw reads, on average, carried each unique TCR and UMI combination.

The time point was: sample taken at primary tumor resection. Whole RNA, isolated from tumor, nontumor lung or frozen PBMC, was sequenced without prior sorting. Donation came from over 60 patients with untreated early-stage non-small cell lung cancer. Trimming pared 0 bases from V and 4 bases from J, leaving 3 bases between. The germline CDR1 and CDR2 sequences are SEHNR and FQNEAQ (reference sequence). This CDR3 comprises 12 residues. TCR cDNA molecules each had a unique molecular identifier. TCRdb reprocessed the 5' RACE reads via MiXCR and lists one record per CDR3 protein. The sample yields around 92,000 distinct CDR3 sequences, approximately 12% seen once.

The origin of this receptor is a male donor with early-stage non-small cell lung cancer. The rearrangement links TRBV7-9 to TRBJ1-2, with D unclear. Sequencing was performed on PBMCs, taken at surgery. The CDR3 nucleotides are TGTGCCAGCAGCTTAGCCTCCTATGGCTACACCTTC. Translation: CASSLASYGYTF. The variable domain in full, completed from reference TRBV7-9 and TRBJ1-2, reads DTGVSQNPRHKITKRGQNVTFRCDPISEHNRLYWYRQTLGQGPEFLTYFQNEAQLEKSRLLSDRFSAERPKGSFSTLEIQRTEQGDSAMYLCASSLASYGYTFGSGTRLTVV.